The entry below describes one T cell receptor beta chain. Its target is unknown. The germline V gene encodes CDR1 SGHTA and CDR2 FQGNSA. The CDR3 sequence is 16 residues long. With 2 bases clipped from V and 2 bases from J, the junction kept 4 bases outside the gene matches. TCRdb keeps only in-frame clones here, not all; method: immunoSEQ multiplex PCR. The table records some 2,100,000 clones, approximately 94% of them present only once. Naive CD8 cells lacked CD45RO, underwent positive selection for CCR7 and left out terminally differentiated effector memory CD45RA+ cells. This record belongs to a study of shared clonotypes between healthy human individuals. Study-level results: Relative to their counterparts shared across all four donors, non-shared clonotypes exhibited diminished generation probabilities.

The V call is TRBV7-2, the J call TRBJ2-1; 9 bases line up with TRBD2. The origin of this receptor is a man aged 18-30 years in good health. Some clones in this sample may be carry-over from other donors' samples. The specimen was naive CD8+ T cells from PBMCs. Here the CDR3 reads CASSLFLAGAYNEQFF. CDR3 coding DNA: TGTGCCAGCAGCTTATTCTTAGCGGGAGCCTACAATGAGCAGTTCTTC.